This TCR beta chain derives from a study of metastatic and nonmetastatic thyroid tumors. Study overall: It was across blood and tumor or nodule tissue from malignant and benign thyroid patients that repertoires were compared. Broader study findings: Significantly higher TCR beta diversity was reportedly seen in malignant thyroid tumors than benign nodules, in blood and tumor.

TCRdb redid the clone calls on the PCR reads using MiXCR. The sample holds fewer than 5,500 clones; around 27% are singletons and the top ten take 13% to 15%. The CDR3 is 11 amino acids. Trimming removed 2 bases at V and 6 bases at J, with 5 bases between. Germline V gene sequence: CDR1 MNHEY, CDR2 SVGEGT. Thyroid surgery had not been preceded by any treatment in any patient. About this clone itself: What it recognizes is unknown.

The chain employs TRBV6-2 or TRBV6-3 and TRBJ2-7; D is ambiguous. This TCR was recovered from a female donor with papillary thyroid cancer or a benign thyroid nodule (not recorded which). Some clones in this sample may be carry-over from other donors' samples. The sequencing input was adjacent normal tissue. The CDR3 sequence is CASSYELEQYF. CDR3 nucleotides: TGTGCCAGCAGTTACGAACTCGAGCAGTACTTC.